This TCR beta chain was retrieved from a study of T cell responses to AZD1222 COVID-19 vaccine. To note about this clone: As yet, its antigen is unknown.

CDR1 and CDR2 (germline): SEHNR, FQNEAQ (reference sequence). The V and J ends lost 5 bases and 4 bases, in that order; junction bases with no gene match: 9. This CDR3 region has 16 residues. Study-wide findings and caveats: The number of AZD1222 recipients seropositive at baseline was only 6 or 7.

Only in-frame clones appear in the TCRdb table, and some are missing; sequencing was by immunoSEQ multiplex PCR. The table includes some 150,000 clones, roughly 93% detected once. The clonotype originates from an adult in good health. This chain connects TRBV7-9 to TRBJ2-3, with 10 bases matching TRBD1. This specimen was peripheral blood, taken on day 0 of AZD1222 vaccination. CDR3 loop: CASSQQRGTGADTQYF. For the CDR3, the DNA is TGTGCCAGCAGCCAACAAAGAGGGACAGGGGCAGATACGCAGTATTTT. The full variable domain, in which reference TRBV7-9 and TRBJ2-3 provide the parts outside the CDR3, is DTGVSQNPRHKITKRGQNVTFRCDPISEHNRLYWYRQTLGQGPEFLTYFQNEAQLEKSRLLSDRFSAERPKGSFSTLEIQRTEQGDSAMYLCASSQQRGTGADTQYFGPGTRLTVL.